The clone carrying this TCR beta chain appeared many times. What it binds is not known. Trimming removed 2 bases at V and 3 bases at J, with 16 bases between. Germline V gene lookup returns CDR1 LGHNA and CDR2 YNFKEQ. The CDR3 sequence is 16 residues long. TCRdb analysed the 5' RACE reads with MiXCR anew, one entry per CDR3 protein. The sample has more than 40,000 distinct CDR3 sequences, around 6.8% seen once; the top ten hold roughly 8%. The data stem from a study of early T cells in non-severe SARS-CoV-2 infection. Study conclusions and caveats: VDJdb-based annotation leaned toward anti-spike CD8 responses and missed private and CD4 specificities.

The sequenced sample was whole blood. This clonotype was obtained from an adult who was a healthcare worker with PCR-confirmed SARS-CoV-2 infection or an uninfected control (not recorded which). This chain connects TRBV4-2 to TRBJ1-2, with D possibly being TRBD1 (5 bases). The DNA of the CDR3 is TGTGCCAGCAGCCAAAAAGGGAGCAGGGCGTACTATGGCTACACCTTC. Protein sequence: CASSQKGSRAYYGYTF.